This T cell receptor beta chain was obtained from a study of identical twins. The V and J ends lost 5 bases and 5 bases, in that order; junction bases with no gene match: 7. The germline gives CDR1 SGHTS, CDR2 YDEGEE. This CDR3 is 13 amino acids long. TCRdb re-called the 5' RACE reads with MiXCR, one entry per CDR3 protein. The sample contains 450,000 or so distinct CDR3 sequences, 12% to 15% of which appear only once. This same sample was also taken into another study, of yellow fever vaccine responses in identical twins. That work states: Among the twins, the vaccine T cell response reportedly seemed partly convergent and partly personalized.

This receptor was identified in a woman aged 18-30 years in good health. Sequencing was done on a sample of CD4+ T cells sorted from blood. This rearrangement joins TRBV5-8 to TRBJ2-7; 7 bases agree with TRBD1. CDR3 bases: TGTGCCAGCAGACAGACAGGGCTACACGAGCAGTACTTC. Amino acids: CASRQTGLHEQYF.